This TCR beta chain was sequenced during a study of a mutant IDH1 vaccine in newly diagnosed glioma. Study context: Previous care, which was radiotherapy, temozolomide, or both, most often involved both. V12 came at week 35, V13 at week 47.

Regarding this clone: Antigen: not known.

Time point of the sample: week 47, end of study. The vaccine gave 300 ug of a 20-mer mutant IDH1 peptide subcutaneously per dose. Sequenced by immunoSEQ multiplex PCR; TCRdb stores in-frame clones only, minus some. The data contain some 50,000 clones, about 61% of them singletons. The CDR3 length is 15 residues. The germline gives CDR1 MNHNS, CDR2 SASEGT. With 8 bases removed from V and 1 base from J, the gap between germline ends came to 18 bases. The origin of this receptor is a man between 40 and 49 years old with glioma. Some clones in this sample may be carry-over from other donors' samples. This sample comprised peripheral blood mononuclear cells (PBMCs), obtained from a glioma patient whose treatment included an IDH1 peptide vaccine. The V gene is TRBV6-1, the J gene TRBJ2-7, with D perhaps TRBD1 (6 bases). CDR3 amino acids: CASGAVRGLSYEQYF. CDR3 DNA: TGTGCCAGCGGGGCGGTCAGGGGATTATCCTACGAGCAGTACTTC.